A selection of T cell receptor beta chains follows, all from one sample in a study of long-term antiretroviral therapy in people with HIV. Assay: immunoSEQ multiplex PCR; the TCRdb copy retains only in-frame clones and omits some. The table lists roughly 20,000 clones, less than 85% of them singletons. The sequencing used unsorted PBMCs, collected around 1.8 years before starting antiretroviral therapy. These receptors were obtained from a woman in her thirties or forties with HIV. Both conserved end residues are part of each CDR3. A D gene is named only where the DNA matches it firmly. Clone size is given for some rows only: seen once, a few or many times, or a class if the clone is expanded.

D gene: NA
V gene: TRBV6-5
clone size: NA
J gene: TRBJ1-2
CDR3 DNA: TGTGCCAGCAGTTACCAGGGGTCCTATGGCTACACCTTC
CDR3 protein: CASSYQGSYGYTF

D gene: TRBD1
V gene: TRBV6-6
clone size: NA
J gene: TRBJ1-4
CDR3 DNA: TGTGCCAGCGTTTCCGGGACAGATAATGAAAAACTGTTTTTT
CDR3 protein: CASVSGTDNEKLFF

D gene: NA
V gene: TRBV5-5
clone size: NA
J gene: TRBJ1-4
CDR3 DNA: TGTGCCAGCAGTTCACAGGGATCTAATGAAAAACTGTTTTTT
CDR3 protein: CASSSQGSNEKLFF

D gene: NA
V gene: TRBV30
clone size: NA
J gene: TRBJ1-1
CDR3 DNA: TGTGCCTGGAGTGGGGGGGTGAGGAACACTGAAGCTTTCTTT
CDR3 protein: CAWSGGVRNTEAFF

D gene: NA
V gene: TRBV5-1
clone size: NA
J gene: TRBJ2-1
CDR3 DNA: TGCGCCAGCAGCTTATCGCACTCCTACAATGAGCAGTTCTTC
CDR3 protein: CASSLSHSYNEQFF

D gene: NA
V gene: TRBV7-9
clone size: NA
J gene: TRBJ1-2
CDR3 DNA: TGTGCCAGCAGAAAGAGCGGAGACAAGATCTATGGCTACACCTTC
CDR3 protein: CASRKSGDKIYGYTF

D gene: TRBD1
V gene: TRBV5-1
clone size: NA
J gene: TRBJ1-1
CDR3 DNA: TGCGCCAGCAGCTCACTAAGACAGGGAGGTAACACTGAAGCTTTCTTT
CDR3 protein: CASSSLRQGGNTEAFF

D gene: NA
V gene: TRBV10-2
clone size: NA
J gene: TRBJ2-7
CDR3 DNA: TGCGCCAGCAGTGAAGGAAATTCGGCCTACGAGCAGTACTTC
CDR3 protein: CASSEGNSAYEQYF

D gene: NA
V gene: TRBV7-2
clone size: NA
J gene: TRBJ1-1
CDR3 DNA: TGTGCCAGCAGCTTGCCACCGGGATTTCACACTGAAGCTTTCTTT
CDR3 protein: CASSLPPGFHTEAFF

D gene: TRBD2
V gene: TRBV30
clone size: NA
J gene: TRBJ2-3
CDR3 DNA: TGTGCCTGGAGTGTACTGGCTAGCGGGAGAGATACGCAGTATTTT
CDR3 protein: CAWSVLASGRDTQYF

D gene: NA
V gene: TRBV5-1
clone size: few
J gene: TRBJ1-2
CDR3 DNA: TGCGCCAGCAGCTTCGGGGGTGGCTATGGCTACACCTTC
CDR3 protein: CASSFGGGYGYTF

D gene: TRBD1
V gene: TRBV4-3
clone size: NA
J gene: TRBJ2-1
CDR3 DNA: TGCGCCAGCAGCCCATCCACCGGGACAGGGGGGAATGAGCAGTTCTTC
CDR3 protein: CASSPSTGTGGNEQFF

D gene: TRBD2
V gene: TRBV4-1
clone size: few
J gene: TRBJ2-7
CDR3 DNA: TGCGCCAGCAGCCGAGTACTAGCGGGAGTCGACGAGCAGTACTTC
CDR3 protein: CASSRVLAGVDEQYF

D gene: NA
V gene: TRBV23-1
clone size: medium-sized
J gene: TRBJ1-2
CDR3 DNA: TGCGCCAGCAGTCGAGCGAGGGAGAACGGCTACACCTTC
CDR3 protein: CASSRARENGYTF

D gene: NA
V gene: TRBV9
clone size: NA
J gene: TRBJ2-5
CDR3 DNA: TGTGCCAGCAGCGTAGAAGCTGGCCAAAACAAAGAGACCCAGTACTTC
CDR3 protein: CASSVEAGQNKETQYF

D gene: TRBD1
V gene: TRBV5-1
clone size: NA
J gene: TRBJ1-3
CDR3 DNA: TGCGCCAGCAGCCCGGAGACAGGGTCTGGAAACACCATATATTTT
CDR3 protein: CASSPETGSGNTIYF

D gene: NA
V gene: TRBV12-1
clone size: NA
J gene: TRBJ2-7
CDR3 DNA: TGTGCCAGCAGCTTTGTTAGAGGTGCCTGGCGTTCTTACGAGCAGTACTTC
CDR3 protein: CASSFVRGAWRSYEQYF

D gene: TRBD2
V gene: TRBV6-5
clone size: NA
J gene: TRBJ2-1
CDR3 DNA: TGTGCCAGCAGCGGACTAGCGGGGGGGCACAATGAGCAGTTCTTC
CDR3 protein: CASSGLAGGHNEQFF

D gene: NA
V gene: TRBV7-9
clone size: NA
J gene: TRBJ2-7
CDR3 DNA: TGTGCCAGCAGCTCTGGCCGGGTTAGCTCCTACGAGCAGTACTTC
CDR3 protein: CASSSGRVSSYEQYF

D gene: NA
V gene: TRBV5-6
clone size: NA
J gene: TRBJ2-6
CDR3 DNA: TGTGCCAGCAGCCCCGACTCTGGGGCCAACGTCCTGACTTTC
CDR3 protein: CASSPDSGANVLTF

D gene: TRBD1
V gene: TRBV5-8
clone size: NA
J gene: TRBJ1-1
CDR3 DNA: TGTGCCAGCAGCGATTTAAGGACAGGGGTCTATGGTGAAGCTTTCTTT
CDR3 protein: CASSDLRTGVYGEAFF

D gene: NA
V gene: TRBV7-2
clone size: NA
J gene: TRBJ2-2
CDR3 DNA: TGTGCCAGCAGCTTAGATCGTTGGTCGGTCGCCGGGGAGCTGTTTTTT
CDR3 protein: CASSLDRWSVAGELFF

D gene: NA
V gene: TRBV5-6
clone size: NA
J gene: TRBJ2-1
CDR3 DNA: TGTGCCAGCAGCTTGATTGGCAATGAGCAGTTCTTC
CDR3 protein: CASSLIGNEQFF

D gene: TRBD1
V gene: TRBV6-6
clone size: NA
J gene: TRBJ1-2
CDR3 DNA: TGTGCCAGCAGTTACACCGACAGGGGCTATGGCTACACCTTC
CDR3 protein: CASSYTDRGYGYTF

D gene: NA
V gene: TRBV2
clone size: few
J gene: TRBJ1-2
CDR3 DNA: TGTGCCATTCCCCTTCAACAGGTCCATAACTATGGCTACACCTTC
CDR3 protein: CAIPLQQVHNYGYTF

D gene: NA
V gene: TRBV30
clone size: NA
J gene: TRBJ2-7
CDR3 DNA: TGTGCCTGGAGTGAGGGACCTCCGTCGTCCTACGAGCAGTACTTC
CDR3 protein: CAWSEGPPSSYEQYF

D gene: TRBD2
V gene: TRBV27
clone size: NA
J gene: TRBJ2-1
CDR3 DNA: TGTGCCAGCAGTTTAAGGCGGGGGGGCAATGAGCAGTTCTTC
CDR3 protein: CASSLRRGGNEQFF

D gene: TRBD2
V gene: TRBV7-9
clone size: NA
J gene: TRBJ2-5
CDR3 DNA: TGTGCCAGCAGCTTAGGAAATAGCGGGACGAAGACCCAGTACTTC
CDR3 protein: CASSLGNSGTKTQYF

D gene: TRBD2
V gene: TRBV9
clone size: NA
J gene: TRBJ2-3
CDR3 DNA: TGTGCCAGCAGCTCACAAAAGGGACTAGCGGGGAACAGTTCAGATACGCAGTATTTT
CDR3 protein: CASSSQKGLAGNSSDTQYF

D gene: NA
V gene: TRBV25-1
clone size: NA
J gene: TRBJ1-1
CDR3 DNA: TGTGCCAGCATAAGTCGGGTGAACACTGAAGCTTTCTTT
CDR3 protein: CASISRVNTEAFF

D gene: NA
V gene: TRBV4-3
clone size: NA
J gene: TRBJ1-4
CDR3 DNA: TGCGCCAGCAGCCCCCCAGGTGGTATCGGAAAACTGTTTTTT
CDR3 protein: CASSPPGGIGKLFF

D gene: NA
V gene: TRBV6-1
clone size: NA
J gene: TRBJ2-7
CDR3 DNA: TGTGCCAGCAGTGAAGGGGACCCATCGAGGGAGCAGTACTTC
CDR3 protein: CASSEGDPSREQYF

D gene: TRBD2
V gene: TRBV5-1
clone size: NA
J gene: TRBJ2-5
CDR3 DNA: TGCGCCAGCAGCTTGACCCCTAGCGGGGGAGAGACCCAGTACTTC
CDR3 protein: CASSLTPSGGETQYF

D gene: NA
V gene: TRBV5-6
clone size: NA
J gene: TRBJ1-5
CDR3 DNA: TGTGCCAGCAACGTCATGGGGTATAGCAATCAGCCCCAGCATTTT
CDR3 protein: CASNVMGYSNQPQHF

D gene: NA
V gene: TRBV11-2
clone size: NA
J gene: TRBJ1-6
CDR3 DNA: TGTGCCAGCAGCTTCTCCGACAGCAATAATTCACCCCTCCACTTT
CDR3 protein: CASSFSDSNNSPLHF

D gene: TRBD1
V gene: TRBV19
clone size: NA
J gene: TRBJ1-5
CDR3 DNA: TGTGCCAGCGGTCCCCGGGACAGGGGGTTATTGGACAATCAGCCCCAGCATTTT
CDR3 protein: CASGPRDRGLLDNQPQHF

D gene: NA
V gene: TRBV18
clone size: NA
J gene: TRBJ2-2
CDR3 DNA: TGTGCCAGCTCACCCCAGAGAGGGGCCACCGGGGAGCTGTTTTTT
CDR3 protein: CASSPQRGATGELFF

D gene: NA
V gene: TRBV19
clone size: NA
J gene: TRBJ2-1
CDR3 DNA: TGTGCCAGTAGTACCCGGGACAATGAGCAGTTCTTC
CDR3 protein: CASSTRDNEQFF

D gene: NA
V gene: TRBV5-1
clone size: NA
J gene: TRBJ2-3
CDR3 DNA: TGCGCCAGCAGCTTGAACACAGATACGCAGTATTTT
CDR3 protein: CASSLNTDTQYF

D gene: TRBD1
V gene: TRBV11-3
clone size: NA
J gene: TRBJ2-7
CDR3 DNA: TGTGCCAGCAGCTTAGATCGGACAGGGGTTTACTACGAGCAGTACTTC
CDR3 protein: CASSLDRTGVYYEQYF

D gene: NA
V gene: TRBV5-5
clone size: medium-sized
J gene: TRBJ2-7
CDR3 DNA: TGTGCCAGCAGCTTGAACGAGCAGTACTTC
CDR3 protein: CASSLNEQYF

D gene: NA
V gene: TRBV6-1
clone size: NA
J gene: TRBJ1-2
CDR3 DNA: TGTGCCAGCAGTGAAGCGTGGGGGGCTCTTAACTATGGCTACACCTTC
CDR3 protein: CASSEAWGALNYGYTF

D gene: TRBD1
V gene: TRBV29-1
clone size: NA
J gene: TRBJ2-2
CDR3 DNA: TGCAGCGTGAGGGACAGGGATGAGCCCGGGGAGCTGTTTTTT
CDR3 protein: CSVRDRDEPGELFF

D gene: NA
V gene: TRBV11-2
clone size: NA
J gene: TRBJ2-7
CDR3 DNA: TGTGCCAGCACCTTGATGGCGGACTCCTACGAGCAGTACTTC
CDR3 protein: CASTLMADSYEQYF

D gene: NA
V gene: TRBV19
clone size: NA
J gene: TRBJ2-7
CDR3 DNA: TGTGCCAGTAGTCTCTACGGACGAGAGAGCTACGAGCAGTACTTC
CDR3 protein: CASSLYGRESYEQYF

D gene: NA
V gene: TRBV11-3
clone size: NA
J gene: TRBJ2-7
CDR3 DNA: TGTGCCAGCAGCTTATTAGTATACGAGCAGTACTTC
CDR3 protein: CASSLLVYEQYF

D gene: NA
V gene: TRBV30
clone size: NA
J gene: TRBJ1-5
CDR3 DNA: TGTGCCTGGAGTGTGGGGGTGGGGTATCAGCCCCAGCATTTT
CDR3 protein: CAWSVGVGYQPQHF

D gene: NA
V gene: TRBV6-1
clone size: NA
J gene: TRBJ1-2
CDR3 DNA: TGTGCCAGCAGCCCAAAGGAGGGTTTGGGCTACACCTTC
CDR3 protein: CASSPKEGLGYTF